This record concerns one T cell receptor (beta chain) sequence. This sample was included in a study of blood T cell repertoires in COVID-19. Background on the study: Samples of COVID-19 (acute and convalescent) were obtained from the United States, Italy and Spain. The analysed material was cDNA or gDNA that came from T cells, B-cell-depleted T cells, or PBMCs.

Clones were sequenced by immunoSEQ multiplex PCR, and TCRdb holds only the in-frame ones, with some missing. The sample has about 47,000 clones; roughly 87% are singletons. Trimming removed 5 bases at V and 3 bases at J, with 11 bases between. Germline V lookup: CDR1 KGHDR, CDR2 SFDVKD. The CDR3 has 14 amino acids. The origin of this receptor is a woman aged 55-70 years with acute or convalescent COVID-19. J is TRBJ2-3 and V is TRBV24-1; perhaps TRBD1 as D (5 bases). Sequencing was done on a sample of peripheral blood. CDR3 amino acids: CATSGARVTDTQYF. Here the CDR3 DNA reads TGTGCCACCAGTGGGGCCAGGGTAACAGATACGCAGTATTTT.